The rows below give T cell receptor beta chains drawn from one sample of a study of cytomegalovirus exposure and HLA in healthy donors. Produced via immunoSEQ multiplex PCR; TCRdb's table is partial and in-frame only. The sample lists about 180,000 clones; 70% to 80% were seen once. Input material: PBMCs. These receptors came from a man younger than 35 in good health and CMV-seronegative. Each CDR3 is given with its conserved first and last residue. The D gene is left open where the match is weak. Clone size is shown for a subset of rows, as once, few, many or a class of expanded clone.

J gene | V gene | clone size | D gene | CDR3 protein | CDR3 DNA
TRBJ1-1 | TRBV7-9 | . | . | CASRGGGMNTEAFF | TGTGCCAGCAGGGGCGGGGGGATGAACACTGAAGCTTTCTTT
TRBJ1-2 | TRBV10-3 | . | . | CAISERWNSIYGYTF | TGTGCCATCAGTGAACGGTGGAACAGTATCTATGGCTACACCTTC
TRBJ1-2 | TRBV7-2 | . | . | CASSETDSALNYGYTF | TGTGCCAGCAGCGAAACGGACAGCGCACTTAACTATGGCTACACCTTC
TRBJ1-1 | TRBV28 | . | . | CAYTGDGGNTEAFF | TGTGCCTACACGGGCGACGGGGGGAACACTGAAGCTTTCTTT
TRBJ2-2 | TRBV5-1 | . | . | CASGYRVPPAGELFF | TGCGCCAGCGGATACAGGGTCCCACCAGCCGGGGAGCTGTTTTTT
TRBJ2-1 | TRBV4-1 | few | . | CASSQDRAGFNEQFF | TGCGCCAGCAGCCAAGATCGGGCAGGGTTCAATGAGCAGTTCTTC
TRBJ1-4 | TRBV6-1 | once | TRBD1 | CASSLGGREKLFF | TGTGCCAGCAGTTTAGGGGGCCGTGAAAAACTGTTTTTT
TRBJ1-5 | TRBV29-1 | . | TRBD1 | CSATLRTGGHQPQHF | TGCAGCGCTACCCTTCGGACAGGGGGGCATCAGCCCCAGCATTTT
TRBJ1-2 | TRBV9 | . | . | CASSVEAGSYGYTF | TGTGCCAGCAGCGTAGAGGCGGGGAGCTATGGCTACACCTTC
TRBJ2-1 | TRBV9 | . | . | CASSVGTRTYNEQFF | TGTGCCAGCAGCGTAGGGACAAGGACCTACAATGAGCAGTTCTTC
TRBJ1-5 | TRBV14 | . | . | CASSLPRLAQHF | TGTGCCAGCAGCCTCCCCAGGTTAGCCCAGCATTTT
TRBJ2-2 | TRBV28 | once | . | CASRGANTGELFF | TGTGCCAGCAGGGGCGCGAACACCGGGGAGCTGTTTTTT
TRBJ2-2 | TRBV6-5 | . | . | CASKGGEVTGELFF | TGTGCCAGTAAGGGGGGGGAGGTCACCGGGGAGCTGTTTTTT
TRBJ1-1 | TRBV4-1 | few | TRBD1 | CASSQRDRGVVNTEAFF | TGCGCCAGCAGCCAACGCGACAGGGGAGTAGTGAACACTGAAGCTTTCTTT
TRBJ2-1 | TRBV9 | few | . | CASSVGAGTLSYNEQFF | TGTGCCAGCAGCGTAGGTGCCGGGACACTATCCTACAATGAGCAGTTCTTC
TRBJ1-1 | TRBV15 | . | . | CATSRDGSPEFF | TGTGCCACCAGCAGAGATGGAAGTCCGGAGTTCTTT
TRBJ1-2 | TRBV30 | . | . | CAWSVLRGYTF | TGTGCCTGGAGCGTCTTGAGAGGCTACACCTTC
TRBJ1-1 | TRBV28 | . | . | CASRVGQKTSEAFF | TGTGCCAGCAGGGTAGGACAGAAGACCTCTGAAGCTTTCTTT
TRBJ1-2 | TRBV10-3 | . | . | CAISESGRSDQDGYTF | TGTGCCATCAGTGAGTCGGGGAGGTCCGACCAAGATGGCTACACCTTC
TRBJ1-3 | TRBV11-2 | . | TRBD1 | CASSHTGQGNTIYF | TGTGCCAGCAGCCACACGGGACAGGGTAACACCATATATTTT
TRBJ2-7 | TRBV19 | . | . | CASSGVRDEQYF | TGTGCCAGTAGTGGCGTGAGGGACGAGCAGTACTTC
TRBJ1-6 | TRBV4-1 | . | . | CASSLERSGVNSPLHF | TGCGCCAGCAGCCTTGAGCGAAGCGGAGTAAATTCACCCCTCCACTTT
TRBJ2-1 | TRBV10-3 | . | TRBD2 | CAISVGTSGYNEQFF | TGTGCCATCAGTGTAGGGACTAGCGGCTACAATGAGCAGTTCTTC
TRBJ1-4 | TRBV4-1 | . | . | CASSPRDTPSTNEKLFF | TGCGCCAGCAGCCCCCGGGACACCCCCTCAACTAATGAAAAACTGTTTTTT
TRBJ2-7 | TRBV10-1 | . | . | CASSPSSAYEQYF | TGCGCCAGCAGTCCAAGCAGCGCCTACGAGCAGTACTTC
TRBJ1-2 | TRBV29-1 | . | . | CSAESGGWDGYTF | TGCAGCGCCGAGAGTGGGGGCTGGGATGGCTACACCTTC
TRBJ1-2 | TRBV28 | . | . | CASSLAVLYGYTF | TGTGCCAGCAGTTTAGCAGTCCTCTATGGCTACACCTTC
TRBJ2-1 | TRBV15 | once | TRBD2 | CATSRGTSGGSYNEQFF | TGTGCCACCAGCAGAGGGACTAGCGGGGGCTCTTACAATGAGCAGTTCTTC
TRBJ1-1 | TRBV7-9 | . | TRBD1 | CASSRQGNDGTEAFF | TGTGCCAGCAGCCGACAGGGCAATGACGGCACTGAAGCTTTCTTT
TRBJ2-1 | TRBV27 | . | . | CASNPLGAQEQFF | TGTGCCAGCAACCCACTTGGGGCCCAAGAACAGTTCTTC
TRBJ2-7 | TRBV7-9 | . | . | CASSLGGFVQYF | TGTGCCAGCAGCCTTGGGGGGTTTGTGCAGTACTTC
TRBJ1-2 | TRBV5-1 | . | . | CASSLGQYYGYTF | TGCGCCAGCAGCTTGGGACAGTACTATGGCTACACCTTC
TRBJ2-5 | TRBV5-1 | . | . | CASSSDPGETQYF | TGCGCCAGCAGCTCCGACCCGGGAGAGACCCAGTACTTC
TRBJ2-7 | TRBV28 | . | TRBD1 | CASSTRDRVKSRNEQYF | TGTGCCAGCAGTACCCGGGACAGGGTGAAATCGCGCAACGAGCAGTACTTC
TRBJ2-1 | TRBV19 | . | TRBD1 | CASSPDRGQNEQFF | TGTGCCAGTAGTCCAGACAGGGGGCAAAATGAGCAGTTCTTC
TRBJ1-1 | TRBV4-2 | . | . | CASSANPSTEAFF | TGTGCCAGCAGTGCAAATCCCAGTACTGAAGCTTTCTTT
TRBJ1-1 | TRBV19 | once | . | CASSIDRTAGERAEAFF | TGTGCCAGTAGTATAGATCGGACAGCGGGGGAGAGGGCTGAAGCTTTCTTT
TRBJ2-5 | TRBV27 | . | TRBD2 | CASSWGAGGRETQYF | TGTGCCAGCAGTTGGGGAGCGGGAGGGAGGGAGACCCAGTACTTC
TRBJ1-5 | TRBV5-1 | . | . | CASTCKTGLGGIPQHF | TGCGCCAGCACCTGCAAAACAGGGCTTGGAGGAATCCCCCAGCATTTT
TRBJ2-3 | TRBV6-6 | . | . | CASSYRDNIGQYF | TGTGCCAGCAGTTACCGGGACAACATCGGGCAGTATTTT
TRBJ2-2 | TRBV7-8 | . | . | CASSLGQGSTGELFF | TGTGCCAGCAGCTTAGGTCAGGGTTCGACCGGGGAGCTGTTTTTT
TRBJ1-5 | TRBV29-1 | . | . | CSAGNSNQPQHF | TGCAGCGCCGGGAATAGCAATCAGCCCCAGCATTTT
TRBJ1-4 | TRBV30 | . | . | CAWSVRRGRLAKLFF | TGTGCCTGGAGTGTACGGCGGGGACGATTGGCTAAACTGTTTTTT
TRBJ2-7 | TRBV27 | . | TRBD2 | CASSARDGGNGRQYF | TGTGCCAGCAGTGCTAGGGACGGGGGGAATGGTAGGCAGTACTTC
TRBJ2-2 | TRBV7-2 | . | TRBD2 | CASSLGPGIGRERELFF | TGTGCCAGCAGCTTGGGGCCCGGGATCGGGCGGGAGCGAGAGCTGTTTTTT
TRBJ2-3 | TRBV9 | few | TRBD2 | CASSAKPGGAGDTQYF | TGTGCCAGCAGCGCTAAACCGGGGGGGGCAGGGGATACGCAGTATTTT
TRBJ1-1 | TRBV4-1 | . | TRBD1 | CASSQGQGAGGTEAFF | TGCGCCAGCAGCCAGGGACAGGGGGCAGGGGGCACTGAAGCTTTCTTT
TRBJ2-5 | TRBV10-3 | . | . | CAISVAAYQETQYF | TGTGCCATCAGTGTAGCTGCGTACCAAGAGACCCAGTACTTC
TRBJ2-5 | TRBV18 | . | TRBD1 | CASSPGTGNRETQYF | TGTGCCAGCTCACCCGGGACAGGGAACCGGGAGACCCAGTACTTC